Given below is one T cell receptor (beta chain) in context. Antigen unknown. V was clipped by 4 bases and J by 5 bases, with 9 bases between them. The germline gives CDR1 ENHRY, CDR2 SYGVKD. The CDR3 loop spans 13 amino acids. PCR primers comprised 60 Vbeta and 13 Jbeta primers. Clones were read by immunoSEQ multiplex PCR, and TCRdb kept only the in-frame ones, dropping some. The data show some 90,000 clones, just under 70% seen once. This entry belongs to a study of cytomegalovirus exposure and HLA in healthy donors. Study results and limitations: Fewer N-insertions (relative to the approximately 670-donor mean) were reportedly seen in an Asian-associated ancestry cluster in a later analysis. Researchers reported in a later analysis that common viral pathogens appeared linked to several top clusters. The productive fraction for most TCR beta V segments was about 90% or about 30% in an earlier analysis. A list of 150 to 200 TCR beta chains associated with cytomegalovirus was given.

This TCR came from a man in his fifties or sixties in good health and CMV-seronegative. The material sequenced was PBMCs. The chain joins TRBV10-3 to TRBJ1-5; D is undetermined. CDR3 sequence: CAISGNSDQPQHF. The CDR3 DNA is TGTGCCATCAGTGGCAACTCGGATCAGCCCCAGCATTTT.